These T cell receptor beta chains were read from a single sample in a study of cytomegalovirus exposure and HLA in healthy donors. Using immunoSEQ multiplex PCR, the repertoire was profiled, and TCRdb retains in-frame clones only, with some absent. The sample has under 200,000 clones, 70% to 80% seen once. Sequencing was carried out using PBMCs. These receptors were collected from a man aged 50-60 years in good health and CMV-seropositive. CDR3s include the opening cysteine and the closing phenylalanine or tryptophan. A D gene is named only where the DNA matches it firmly. Clone size appears in some rows only: once, few, many, or a class for an expanded clone.

cdr3_aa cdr3_nt v_call cdr3_length clone_size d_call j_call
CASSLSGGMGSNQPQHF TGTGCCAGCAGCTTGTCCGGGGGAATGGGGAGCAATCAGCCCCAGCATTTT TRBV11-3 17 - - TRBJ1-5
CASSHRGDMATKNIQYF TGTGCCAGCAGTCACCGGGGGGACATGGCAACCAAAAACATTCAGTACTTC TRBV27 17 once - TRBJ2-4
CASSVAPLLAGGGETQYF TGTGCCAGCAGCGTAGCCCCATTACTAGCGGGGGGGGGAGAGACCCAGTACTTC TRBV9 18 few TRBD2 TRBJ2-5
CASSSGGLTDTQYF TGCGCCAGCAGTAGCGGGGGCCTCACAGATACGCAGTATTTT TRBV10-2 14 - TRBD2 TRBJ2-3
CASSPGGVRDGYTF TGTGCCAGCAGTCCCGGCGGCGTGAGAGACGGCTACACCTTC TRBV2 14 - - TRBJ1-2
CAISLQGLVTDTQYF TGTGCCATCAGTCTACAGGGCTTGGTGACAGATACGCAGTATTTT TRBV10-3 15 - - TRBJ2-3
CASSLDTETQYF TGTGCCAGCAGCTTGGACACGGAGACCCAGTACTTC TRBV5-6 12 - - TRBJ2-5
CASSQDWDSLAEQFF TGTGCCAGCAGCCAAGATTGGGACTCCTTGGCGGAGCAGTTCTTC TRBV4-2 15 - - TRBJ2-1
CASSLQGNQSPLHF TGCGCCAGCAGCTTGCAGGGTAATCAGTCACCCCTCCACTTT TRBV5-1 14 few - TRBJ1-6
CASGPRAGNTIYF TGTGCCAGCGGGCCCAGAGCTGGAAACACCATATATTTT TRBV7-8 13 - - TRBJ1-3
CASSPPGLMGIQYF TGTGCCAGTAGTCCCCCGGGACTAATGGGCATTCAGTACTTC TRBV19 14 once TRBD2 TRBJ2-4
CASSEGLAGSTDTQYF TGCGCCAGCAGTGAAGGGCTAGCGGGCAGCACAGATACGCAGTATTTT TRBV10-1 16 - TRBD2 TRBJ2-3
CASSLAADYGYTF TGTGCCAGCAGCTTAGCTGCGGACTATGGCTACACCTTC TRBV7-9 13 - - TRBJ1-2
CASSQGDRGDGYTF TGTGCCAGCAGCCAAGGGGACAGGGGGGATGGCTACACCTTC TRBV5-6 14 - TRBD1 TRBJ1-2
CASSPSQQGVAGNEQFF TGTGCCAGCAGCCCAAGCCAACAGGGAGTTGCTGGGAATGAGCAGTTCTTC TRBV5-4 17 few - TRBJ2-1
CASSLLSYEQYF TGTGCCAGCAGTTTACTCTCGTACGAGCAGTACTTC TRBV28 12 - - TRBJ2-7
CASSLFSDRGATQYF TGCGCCAGCAGCTTATTTTCCGACAGGGGAGCGACCCAGTACTTC TRBV5-1 15 - TRBD1 TRBJ2-5
CASSERGFLETQYF TGTGCCAGTAGTGAGCGGGGGTTTCTAGAGACCCAGTACTTC TRBV19 14 once TRBD2 TRBJ2-5
CASSLGSGGREDGEAFF TGCGCCAGCAGCTTGGGGTCAGGAGGGAGGGAGGATGGTGAAGCTTTCTTT TRBV5-1 17 - - TRBJ1-1
CASSFGLHGGMSSYEQYF TGTGCCAGCAGCTTCGGACTGCATGGGGGGATGAGCTCCTACGAGCAGTACTTC TRBV7-2 18 - - TRBJ2-7
CASSFITDEQFF TGTGCCAGCAGTTTTATCACGGATGAGCAGTTCTTC TRBV28 12 - - TRBJ2-1
CASRVDRDIDYGYTF TGTGCCAGCAGGGTAGACAGGGATATAGACTATGGCTACACCTTC TRBV6-6 15 - TRBD1 TRBJ1-2